This T cell receptor (beta chain) was identified during a study of shared clonotypes between healthy human individuals. Study information: The donors, two women and a few men, were aged 18 to 49. CD4 naive and memory got three plates each, CD8 naive two, CD8 memory one.

A note on this clone: Antigen specificity is unknown.

Study results and caveats: Relative to clonotypes present in all four donors, those not shared had lower generation probabilities.

Terminally differentiated effector memory CD45RA+ cells were excluded by CCR7 positive selection of CD45RO-negative cells. Those who donated were healthy HIV-negative adults, with no recent acute infections or vaccinations reported. CDR3 size: 17 residues. Germline V gene data show CDR1 as SGHAT and CDR2 as FQNNGV. Some clones are missing from TCRdb's copy, which holds only in-frame ones; the method was immunoSEQ multiplex PCR. The sample holds hundreds of thousands of clones, approximately 95% seen once. This sequence was found in a woman aged 30 to 39 in good health. The source material was naive CD8+ T cells sorted from blood. The V and J genes are TRBV11-2 and TRBJ2-5; 7 nucleotides line up with TRBD2. The J call may be in error: the DNA end matches TRBJ2-7 better. CDR3 nucleotide sequence: TGTGCCAGCAGCTTCGATAGGGCGGGAGCTAACTCCTACGAGCAGTACTTC. Protein sequence: CASSFDRAGANSYEQYF.